This T cell receptor (beta chain) derives from a study of control samples from healthy donors and cancer patients. V was cut by 1 base and J by 3 bases, with 13 bases left in between. This CDR3 comprises 15 residues. Germline V gene lookup returns CDR1 SGHRS and CDR2 YFSETQ. Sequencing was performed with immunoSEQ multiplex PCR; in TCRdb, only in-frame clones are kept and a portion is missing. The table shows over 100,000 clones, with roughly 89% occurring only once. This sequence was found in a woman in her forties or fifties in good health. The sequenced sample was blood. The V and J genes are TRBV5-1 and TRBJ1-1, with D unclear. The CDR3 DNA sequence: TGCGCCAGCAGCTTGATCGGTGGACGGGACACTGAAGCTTTCTTT. Translating it yields CASSLIGGRDTEAFF.